This TCR beta chain comes out of a study of cytomegalovirus exposure and HLA in healthy donors. Findings and limits, study-wide: Cytomegalovirus status was reportedly diagnosed by the classifier with high sensitivity and specificity. A later analysis found that most CMV-associated TCR beta chains appeared HLA-restricted. Earlier analysis yielded a pattern in which most TCR beta V segments were productive about 87% or about 30% of the time.

The PCR employed 60 Vbeta primers together with 13 Jbeta primers. This table comes from immunoSEQ multiplex PCR, and its TCRdb copy is limited to in-frame clones, with some not included. Of under 200,000 clones in the sample, roughly 88% are singletons; the top ten hold 7.5% to 10%. The length of the CDR3 is 15 residues. Trimming took 4 bases from V and 2 from J, leaving 15 bases between them. CDR1 and CDR2 from the germline V gene are KGHSY and FQNENV. This clone was observed once. Its antigen is still unknown. This chain links TRBV16 with TRBJ2-7, with D possibly matching TRBD1 (5 bases). The sequenced sample was PBMCs. This TCR came from a man aged 18 to 30 in good health and CMV-seropositive. The CDR3 DNA sequence: TGTGCCAGCAGCCTCGCCCGTCAGGGCACCTACGAGCAGTACTTC. It codes for CASSLARQGTYEQYF. The variable domain in full, completed from reference TRBV16 and TRBJ2-7, reads GEEVAQTPKHLVRGEGQKAKLYCAPIKGHSYVFWYQQVLKNEFKFLISFQNENVFDETGMPKERFSAKCLPNSPCSLEIQATKLEDSAVYFCASSLARQGTYEQYFGPGTRLTVT.